This TCR beta chain was sequenced during a study of cytomegalovirus exposure and HLA in healthy donors. General observations from the study: Earlier analysis looked at TCR beta V segments, and most were productive about 90% or about 30% of the time. The HLA-A and HLA-B alleles of most subjects were reportedly predicted accurately from TCR beta sequences.

V was clipped by 7 bases and J by 4 bases; unmatched bases: 9. Germline values: CDR1 LNHDA, CDR2 SQIVND (reference sequence). The CDR3 sequence is 15 residues long. The study ran its PCR with 60 Vbeta and 13 Jbeta primers. Clones were sequenced by immunoSEQ multiplex PCR, and TCRdb holds only the in-frame ones, with some missing. The repertoire has about 130,000 clones, 80% of them found once; the top ten carry approximately 2.1%. Those who donated were healthy bone marrow donors. Comment on this clone: Its antigen remains unidentified.

The sequenced sample was PBMCs. The sequence was collected from a man aged 25-40 years in good health and CMV-seronegative. J is TRBJ2-5 and V is TRBV19, with TRBD2 matching 10 bases. The CDR3 spells CASTYGTSAGETQYF. In DNA, the CDR3 is TGTGCCAGTACATACGGGACTAGCGCCGGAGAGACCCAGTACTTC.